This T cell receptor (beta chain) was recovered during a study of cytomegalovirus exposure and HLA in healthy donors. Concerning this clone itself: Its target is not known.

Trimming stripped 4 bases from V and 7 bases from J, with 12 bases between. The CDR3 has 12 amino acids. In germline, CDR1 is SGHDT, CDR2 YYEEEE. Amplification used 60 Vbeta primers and 13 Jbeta primers. Only in-frame clones appear in the TCRdb table, and some are missing; sequencing was by immunoSEQ multiplex PCR. This table holds 150,000 to 200,000 clones, roughly 80% found once. Study-wide points: Later, an analysis found that common viral pathogens appeared to be linked with several of the most significant clusters.

This clonotype originated in a human donor in good health. Sequencing was carried out using PBMCs. The J gene is TRBJ2-7, the V gene TRBV5-6, with a tentative D call TRBD2 (6 bases). CDR3 sequence (DNA): TGTGCCAGCAGCCGCCGCGGGGAGGAGCAGTACTTC. Translating it yields CASSRRGEEQYF.